The 27 T cell receptor beta chains in this list originate from one sample, sequenced in a study of blood T cell repertoires in COVID-19. Measured with immunoSEQ multiplex PCR; TCRdb has only the in-frame clones, and not every one. The sample records roughly 75,000 clones, about 86% being singletons. Material for sequencing was peripheral blood. The receptors originated from a man between 70 and 80 years old with acute or convalescent COVID-19.

This chain uses TRBV6-5 with TRBJ2-1; 15 positions agree with TRBD2. V trimming: 6 bases; J trimming: 8 bases; junction bases outside the gene matches: 5. CDR1 is MNHEY and CDR2 is SVGAGI in the germline V gene. The CDR3 has 15 residues. The CDR3 reads CASRSGTSGRYEQFF. CDR3 in DNA: TGTGCCAGCAGGTCCGGGACTAGCGGGAGGTATGAGCAGTTCTTC.

CDR3 DNA: TGTGCCAGCAGCTCGGGACAGGGAAACACCATATATTTT. Amino acid sequence: CASSSGQGNTIYF. This chain joins TRBV7-7 and TRBJ1-3; 7 nucleotides agree with TRBD1. Germline CDR1 reads SSHAT; CDR2 reads FNYEAQ (reference sequence). Unmatched junction bases numbered 1, after V lost 4 bases and J lost 4 bases. This CDR3 is built from 13 residues.

The chain employs TRBV27 and TRBJ2-7; 9 bases agree with TRBD1. Per germline, CDR1 MNHEY and CDR2 SMNVEV (reference sequence). The CDR3 contains 13 residues. The V segment lost 4 bases and the J segment 5 bases; nucleotides outside the gene matches: 3. CDR3 amino acids: CASSWTGVNEQYF. CDR3 nucleotides: TGTGCCAGCAGTTGGACAGGGGTAAACGAGCAGTACTTC.

As DNA, the CDR3 is TGTGCCAGCAGAAGGAGGACAGGCTACGAGCAGTACTTC. This encodes CASRRRTGYEQYF. J is TRBJ2-7 and V is TRBV6-5; 7 nucleotides line up with TRBD1. CDR1 and CDR2 from the germline V gene are MNHEY and SVGAGI. This CDR3 is 13 amino acids long. V lost 6 bases, J lost 3 bases, and 5 bases stayed unmatched.

This chain joins TRBV5-1 and TRBJ2-2; TRBD1 agrees at 7 bases. The CDR3 spans 15 residues. V trimming: 1 base; J trimming: 4 bases; junction bases outside the gene matches: 4. Germline V lookup: CDR1 SGHRS, CDR2 YFSETQ. The CDR3, as DNA: TGCGCCAGCAGCTTGCAGACAGGGAGCACCGGGGAGCTGTTTTTT. It translates to CASSLQTGSTGELFF.

The V call is TRBV5-1, the J call TRBJ2-4; D is perhaps TRBD2 (5 bases). V shed 7 bases and J shed 0 bases, with 14 bases lying between them. The CDR3 loop spans 15 amino acids. Germline V gives CDR1 SGHRS, CDR2 YFSETQ. The CDR3 region has the DNA TGCGCCAGCTCCCCAGCGGTACTAGCCAAAAACATTCAGTACTTC. It yields the protein CASSPAVLAKNIQYF.

This clone was detected once. V gene TRBV11-1 combines with J gene TRBJ1-2, with TRBD1 identical over 7 bases. V was pared by 4 bases and J by 5 bases, with 7 bases of the junction left unmatched. The CDR3 runs to 14 residues. The germline V gene has CDR1 SGHAT and CDR2 FQDESV (reference sequence). The CDR3 bases are TGTGCCAGCAGCTCCACCGGGACAGATTATGGCTACACCTTC. Its protein is CASSSTGTDYGYTF.

This clone was counted once. CDR3 amino acids: CASSLANQVIDEAFF. In DNA, the CDR3 is TGTGCCAGCAGCTTAGCGAACCAGGTGATTGATGAAGCTTTCTTT. The chain couples TRBV11-1 to TRBJ1-1; D uncertain. Trimming stripped 0 bases from V and 7 bases from J, with 15 bases between. This CDR3 comprises 15 residues. Germline values: CDR1 SGHAT, CDR2 FQDESV (reference sequence).

The chain carries TRBV6-5 and TRBJ1-5, with D unresolved. Per the germline V gene, CDR1 is MNHEY and CDR2 is SVGAGI. CDR3 length: 13 amino acids. The V end was cut by 8 bases, the J end by 4 bases, with 12 bases between. The CDR3 coding sequence is TGTGCCAGCTCGGGGTCACCGAATCAGCCCCAGCATTTT. As protein: CASSGSPNQPQHF.

This chain links TRBV19 with TRBJ2-1, with TRBD2 identical over 7 bases. The CDR3 runs to 13 residues. The germline CDR1 and CDR2 sequences are LNHDA and SQIVND (reference sequence). V shed 1 base and J 9 bases; nucleotides not matched to a gene: 3. The CDR3 sequence: CASSIGSGTEQFF. The CDR3 coding sequence is TGTGCCAGTAGTATAGGGAGCGGGACTGAGCAGTTCTTC.

This chain links TRBV5-1 with TRBJ2-7; D may be TRBD1 (5 bases). V lost 4 bases and J 6 bases, leaving 17 bases between the germline ends. The germline V gene encodes CDR1 SGHRS and CDR2 YFSETQ. The CDR3 extends over 14 amino acids. In DNA form, the CDR3 reads TGCGCCAGCAGCCCCGATCCAGGGAACCCCGAGCAGTACTTC. Residues: CASSPDPGNPEQYF. The full variable domain, its missing parts supplied by reference TRBV5-1 and TRBJ2-7, is KAGVTQTPRYLIKTRGQQVTLSCSPISGHRSVSWYQQTPGQGLQFLFEYFSETQRNKGNFPGRFSGRQFSNSRSEMNVSTLELGDSALYLCASSPDPGNPEQYFGPGTRLTVT.

This clone was seen more than once but under ten times. V and J are TRBV6-5 and TRBJ1-2; D not resolved. V was pared by 6 bases and J by 7 bases, with 18 bases between. The CDR3 is made up of 14 amino acids. Germline V lookup: CDR1 MNHEY, CDR2 SVGAGI. The CDR3 bases are TGTGCCAGCAGCAGCGCCGGCCTACTGGTTGGCTACACCTTC. Its translation: CASSSAGLLVGYTF.

This chain links TRBV29-1 with TRBJ1-1; 7 bases are a match to TRBD1. The V and J ends lost 6 bases and 6 bases, in that order; junction bases with no gene match: 10. There are 13 residues in the CDR3. The germline V gene has CDR1 SQVTM and CDR2 ANQGSEA. The CDR3 is CSVARQGMAEAFF. CDR3 sequence (DNA): TGCAGCGTAGCCCGACAGGGAATGGCTGAAGCTTTCTTT. Looking up the rest from reference TRBV29-1 and TRBJ1-1 gives the full variable domain: SAVISQKPSRDICQRGTSLTIQCQVDSQVTMMFWYRQQPGQSLTLIATANQGSEATYESGFVIDKFPISRPNLTFSTLTVSNMSPEDSSIYLCSVARQGMAEAFFGQGTRLTVV.

The chain recombines TRBV5-6 with TRBJ2-1, with D perhaps matching TRBD1 (6 bases). Trimming stripped 0 bases from V and 5 bases from J, with 15 bases between. Per germline, CDR1 SGHDT and CDR2 YYEEEE. The CDR3 is 16 residues long. This CDR3 is CASSLDPRGLHNEQFF. Here the CDR3 DNA reads TGTGCCAGCAGCTTGGATCCCAGGGGCCTCCACAATGAGCAGTTCTTC.

The V call is TRBV6-1, the J call TRBJ1-2; no firm D call. CDR1 and CDR2 from the germline V gene are MNHNS and SASEGT. CDR3 length equals 11 residues. V gave up 3 bases and J gave up 4 bases, with 3 bases separating them. The CDR3 DNA sequence: TGTGCCAGCAGTGACAGCTATGGCTACACCTTC. This translates into CASSDSYGYTF.

The chain recombines TRBV15 with TRBJ1-5; a possible D gene is TRBD1 (6 bases). CDR1 is LNHNV and CDR2 is YYDKDF in the germline V gene (reference sequence). Trimming pared 0 bases from V and 7 bases from J, leaving 13 bases between. This CDR3 contains 15 residues. CDR3 coding DNA: TGTGCCACCAGCAGAGAGGGGGGGGGCGACCAGCCCCAGCATTTT. The encoded protein is CATSREGGGDQPQHF.

V and J are TRBV19 and TRBJ1-1; tentatively, D is TRBD1 (5 bases). Germline V gene data show CDR1 as LNHDA and CDR2 as SQIVND (reference sequence). Trimming cost V 9 bases and J 3 bases, with 20 bases left between them. The CDR3 spans 15 residues. CDR3 loop: CASRGADPSHTEAFF. The CDR3 DNA reads TGTGCCAGCCGTGGGGCAGATCCCTCCCACACTGAAGCTTTCTTT.

The V and J genes are TRBV5-1 and TRBJ2-2, with 11 bases identical to TRBD1. The V segment lost 5 bases and the J segment 5 bases; nucleotides outside the gene matches: 5. The CDR3 covers 15 residues. The germline V gene encodes CDR1 SGHRS and CDR2 YFSETQ. The CDR3 DNA follows: TGCGCCAGCAGTGCCGGGACAGGGGGAACCGGGGAGCTGTTTTTT. Encoded protein: CASSAGTGGTGELFF.

This clone was counted once. The chain recombines TRBV27 with TRBJ2-1; 10 positions match TRBD2. There are 18 residues in the CDR3. With V trimmed by 5 bases and J by 6 bases, 16 bases remained unmatched. Per the germline V gene, CDR1 is MNHEY and CDR2 is SMNVEV (reference sequence). CDR3 sequence: CASSPQWRGSSGGNEQFF. CDR3 DNA sequence: TGTGCCAGCAGTCCTCAGTGGAGGGGTTCTAGCGGGGGCAATGAGCAGTTCTTC.

The CDR3 nucleotides are TGTGCCAGCTCACCAGGGACTAGTGGGGATGAGCAGTTCTTC. It translates to CASSPGTSGDEQFF. The rearrangement links TRBV18 to TRBJ2-1; 8 positions match TRBD2. V shed 2 bases, J shed 8 bases, and the junction held 5 bases outside the gene matches. This CDR3 spans 14 amino acids. Per germline, CDR1 KGHSH and CDR2 LQKENI.

Only one count was recorded for this clone. The chain links TRBV6-5 to TRBJ1-6; D is unclear. Germline V gene sequence: CDR1 MNHEY, CDR2 SVGAGI. Deletions cut 11 bases from V and 6 bases from J, with 14 bases between. The CDR3 consists of 13 residues. The CDR3 reads CAGNSAVNSPLHF. In nucleotides, the CDR3 is TGTGCCGGAAACTCGGCGGTTAATTCACCCCTCCACTTT.

The chain joins TRBV10-3 to TRBJ2-3, with a tentative D call TRBD2 (5 bases). The germline V gene has CDR1 ENHRY and CDR2 SYGVKD. The ends were cut back, 4 bases at V and 4 bases at J, with 15 bases in the middle. This CDR3 comprises 15 residues. DNA of the CDR3: TGTGCCATCAGTGGGGAGAGGATAGCCGCAGATACGCAGTATTTT. Translating it yields CAISGERIAADTQYF.

The V and J genes are TRBV6-6 and TRBJ2-2; the match to TRBD2 covers 7 bases. After removal of 2 bases from V and 7 bases from J, the junction contained 4 bases not matched to a gene. The CDR3 runs 14 residues. CDR1 is MNHNY, CDR2 SVGAGI, per germline (reference sequence). CDR3 amino acids: CASSYGGVGGELFF. CDR3 nucleotides: TGTGCCAGCAGTTACGGGGGGGTCGGCGGGGAGCTGTTTTTT.

The chain carries TRBV30 and TRBJ1-5; D ambiguous. This CDR3 comprises 13 residues. Germline-derived CDR1 and CDR2 are GTSNPN and SVGIG (reference sequence). V dropped 0 bases and J dropped 5 bases, with 8 bases sitting between them. The DNA of the CDR3 is TGTGCCTGGAGTGTAAGAGGGTATCAGCCCCAGCATTTT. It specifies CAWSVRGYQPQHF.

This clone was detected only once. The chain uses TRBV29-1 and TRBJ1-2; the D gene is possibly TRBD1 (6 bases). CDR3 length: 14 residues. Germline-derived CDR1 and CDR2 are SQVTM and ANQGSEA. CDR3 amino acids: CSVPRDSLRGGYTF. The CDR3 nucleotides are TGCAGTGTCCCCCGCGACAGCCTAAGGGGGGGCTACACCTTC.

The rearrangement uses TRBV5-1 and TRBJ2-1; 8 bases agree with TRBD1. The CDR3 runs 16 residues. J was trimmed by 3 bases and V by 3 bases; bases with no gene match: 8. From germline, CDR1 is SGHRS and CDR2 YFSETQ. The CDR3 sequence is CASSSSGGESYNEQFF. The DNA of the CDR3 is TGCGCCAGCAGCTCATCAGGGGGCGAGAGCTACAATGAGCAGTTCTTC.

The J gene is TRBJ2-1, the V gene TRBV19, with D possibly being TRBD2 (6 bases). V was shortened by 1 base and J by 10 bases, with 14 bases between the two germline ends. Germline CDR1 is LNHDA and CDR2 is SQIVND (reference sequence). The CDR3 spans 14 residues. The CDR3 sequence is CASSIGPGSGEQFF. CDR3 nucleotide sequence: TGTGCCAGTAGTATAGGCCCCGGGAGTGGAGAGCAGTTCTTC.